This TCR beta chain originates from a study of PD-L1 blockade in urothelial cancer. Turning to the study itself: Patients' histories included 0 to 3 prior chemotherapy regimens. Investigators checked blood 3 weeks (second dose) and 6 weeks after treatment start.

This CDR3 is 17 amino acids long. V shed 2 bases and J shed 0 bases, with 16 bases lying between them. From germline, CDR1 is MNHEY and CDR2 SMNVEV (reference sequence). Synthetic spike-ins, TCR analog templates, were added into each PCR. Method: immunoSEQ multiplex PCR; TCRdb's copy keeps in-frame clones and lacks some. The sample shows more than 90,000 clones, approximately 87% of them seen only once. Time point noted: peripheral blood 6 weeks after treatment start. The patients had locally advanced or metastatic urothelial carcinoma. This receptor was taken from an older man with urothelial cancer. The gene calls are TRBV27 and TRBJ1-1, with D perhaps matching TRBD1 (6 bases). The input for sequencing was PBMCs, taken around atezolizumab (anti-PD-L1) treatment. The CDR3 DNA reads as TGTGCCAGCAGTTTAAGGGGAAGGGGGAATCTGAACACTGAAGCTTTCTTT. It codes for CASSLRGRGNLNTEAFF.